The next 19 T cell receptor beta chains were all read from a single sample in a study of blood T cell repertoires in COVID-19. Some clones are missing from TCRdb's copy, which holds only in-frame ones; the method was immunoSEQ multiplex PCR. Seen here are 150,000 to 200,000 clones, about nine tenths observed once, and the top ten hold roughly 8.6%. Specimen: PBMCs or T cells enriched from blood (not recorded which). These receptors were obtained from a woman aged 18-29 years who had recovered from COVID-19.

The gene calls are TRBV30 and TRBJ2-7; 11 positions agree with TRBD1. The CDR3 has 13 residues. Trimming took 8 bases from V and 2 from J; bases not matched to a gene: 5. Germline V gives CDR1 GTSNPN, CDR2 SVGIG (reference sequence). The chain's CDR3 is CATGQGAAYEQYF. CDR3 DNA sequence: TGTGCCACCGGACAGGGGGCCGCCTACGAGCAGTACTTC.

The chain employs TRBV6-6 and TRBJ1-1; D is perhaps TRBD1 (6 bases). The CDR3 contains 14 residues. Trimming took off 5 bases at V and 5 bases at J, with 15 bases between the two ends. Germline V lookup: CDR1 MNHNY, CDR2 SVGAGI (reference sequence). CDR3 sequence (DNA): TGTGCCAGCAGTCACAGACAGGAGCTAACTGAAGCTTTCTTT. This translates into CASSHRQELTEAFF.

This sequence joins TRBV10-3 and TRBJ2-7, with 12 positions matching TRBD2. The CDR3 length is 15 residues. The V gene's germline CDR1 is ENHRY and CDR2 SYGVKD. Unmatched junction bases numbered 7, after V lost 4 bases and J lost 6 bases. The CDR3 region is CAISVVLAGGLEQYF. In DNA form, the CDR3 reads TGTGCCATCAGTGTTGTCCTAGCGGGGGGGCTCGAGCAGTACTTC.

The chain joins TRBV11-2 to TRBJ1-1, with 9 bases identical to TRBD1. The CDR3 consists of 15 residues. V shed 4 bases and J 0 bases; nucleotides not matched to a gene: 3. Germline assignment: CDR1 SGHAT and CDR2 FQNNGV. CDR3 residues: CASSWGTGMNTEAFF. CDR3 sequence (DNA): TGTGCCAGCAGCTGGGGGACAGGGATGAACACTGAAGCTTTCTTT.

The CDR3 DNA reads TGTGCCAGCAGTTTGGGACAGGGGGCAGATAATTCACCCCTCCACTTT. This translates into CASSLGQGADNSPLHF. This chain uses TRBV28 with TRBJ1-6; 12 bases align to TRBD1. Germline V lookup: CDR1 MDHEN, CDR2 SYDVKM. J lost 5 bases, V lost 3 bases, and 2 bases had no gene match. The CDR3 consists of 16 residues.

Concerning this clone: The junction departs from the called germline gene at one end, perhaps through a read error. The chain is built from TRBV7-7 and TRBJ2-1, with 8 bases identical to TRBD2. From germline, CDR1 is SSHAT and CDR2 FNYEAQ (reference sequence). The CDR3 has 19 amino acids. CDR3 nucleotides: TGTGCTAGCAGCTTATTCCCCCCGACTAGCGAGGGGGTTTACAATGAGCAGTTCTTC. Translation: CASSLFPPTSEGVYNEQFF.

The chain combines TRBV28 with TRBJ1-5; 9 bases are a match to TRBD1. V shed 2 bases and J 4 bases; nucleotides not matched to a gene: 0. This CDR3 comprises 14 residues. Germline assignment: CDR1 MDHEN and CDR2 SYDVKM. The CDR3 loop reads CASSLGTGNQPQHF. DNA for the CDR3: TGTGCCAGCAGTTTAGGGACAGGGAATCAGCCCCAGCATTTT.

The chain employs TRBV3-1 (or the pseudogene TRBV3-2) and TRBJ2-3; 9 bases match TRBD2. Germline values: CDR1 LGHDT, CDR2 YNNKEL (reference sequence). V gave up 1 base and J gave up 2 bases; unmatched junction bases: 10. The CDR3 totals 18 residues. The CDR3 sequence: CASSQVTVAGESTDTQYF. In DNA, the CDR3 is TGTGCCAGCAGCCAAGTGACGGTAGCGGGAGAATCCACAGATACGCAGTATTTT.

This clone was seen a single time. The chain combines TRBV28 with TRBJ1-5; 7 bases fit TRBD1. The germline CDR1 and CDR2 sequences are MDHEN and SYDVKM. The CDR3 extends over 15 amino acids. V was pared by 1 base and J by 7 bases, with 7 bases of the junction left unmatched. The CDR3 loop reads CASSLYPDRAQPQHF. CDR3 coding DNA: TGTGCCAGCAGTTTATATCCCGACAGGGCGCAGCCCCAGCATTTT.

The chain carries TRBV29-1 and TRBJ1-1; weak D call: TRBD1 (6 bases). The CDR3 is 14 residues long. Germline CDR1 is SQVTM and CDR2 is ANQGSEA. Trimming cost V 4 bases and J 7 bases, with 19 bases left between them. CDR3 loop: CSVVGETGGYEAFF. The CDR3 coding sequence is TGCAGCGTTGTGGGGGAGACAGGCGGTTATGAAGCTTTCTTT. The entire variable domain, with the rest obtained from reference TRBV29-1 and TRBJ1-1, is as follows: SAVISQKPSRDICQRGTSLTIQCQVDSQVTMMFWYRQQPGQSLTLIATANQGSEATYESGFVIDKFPISRPNLTFSTLTVSNMSPEDSSIYLCSVVGETGGYEAFFGQGTRLTVV.

The V and J genes are TRBV3-1 (or the pseudogene TRBV3-2) and TRBJ1-4; 8 nucleotides match TRBD1. The J segment lost 8 bases and the V segment lost 1 base, leaving 15 bases of the junction unmatched. The CDR3 has 18 residues. Germline loops: CDR1 LGHDT, CDR2 YNNKEL (reference sequence). CDR3 coding DNA: TGTGCCAGCAGCCAAGGCGTCCCGGGACAGGTTGTAGGGGAAAAACTGTTTTTT. Translation gives CASSQGVPGQVVGEKLFF.

The genes are TRBV20-1 and TRBJ2-5, with no clear D. The germline gives CDR1 DFQATT, CDR2 SNEGSKA (reference sequence). V gave up 6 bases and J gave up 5 bases, with 10 bases separating them. The CDR3 runs 11 residues. CDR3: CSAVTGETQYF. The CDR3 bases are TGCAGTGCCGTAACCGGGGAGACCCAGTACTTC.

The gene calls are TRBV10-2 and TRBJ2-1; tentatively, D is TRBD2 (5 bases). Germline loops: CDR1 WSHSY, CDR2 SAAADI. V dropped 5 bases and J dropped 8 bases, with 19 bases sitting between them. This CDR3 region has 15 residues. CDR3 nucleotide sequence: TGCGCCAGCAGTAGTGGATTCTCTTCCGGGGATGAGCAGTTCTTC. This codes for CASSSGFSSGDEQFF.

In its sample, this clone was seen a few times. J is TRBJ1-6 and V is TRBV7-9; TRBD1 is a possible D gene (6 bases). CDR1 is SEHNR, CDR2 FQNEAQ, per germline (reference sequence). CDR3 length: 14 residues. The V and J ends lost 5 bases and 10 bases respectively, with 15 bases between them. The CDR3 bases are TGTGCCAGCAGCCCGGACAGTTTAAACTCACCCCTCCACTTT. Its protein is CASSPDSLNSPLHF.

The chain is built from TRBV7-2 and TRBJ1-6; 9 bases fit TRBD1. V lost 4 bases, J lost 5 bases, and 6 bases stayed unmatched. The germline V gene encodes CDR1 SGHTA and CDR2 FQGNSA. The CDR3 loop spans 16 amino acids. The CDR3 here is CASSSQGALNNSPLHF. CDR3 nucleotide sequence: TGTGCCAGCAGCTCACAGGGGGCACTAAATAATTCACCCCTCCACTTT.

The rearrangement joins TRBV7-3 to TRBJ2-3; 10 bases are a match to TRBD2. The trim removed 5 bases at V and 0 bases at J, leaving 2 bases unmatched. The CDR3 sequence is 15 residues long. The germline CDR1 and CDR2 sequences are SGHTA and FQGTGA. CDR3 DNA sequence: TGTGCCAGCAGCCGGACTAGCGGAAGCACAGATACGCAGTATTTT. Protein product: CASSRTSGSTDTQYF.

The rearrangement links TRBV11-1 to TRBJ2-1; 9 bases align to TRBD2. V shed 5 bases and J 10 bases; nucleotides not matched to a gene: 12. Germline CDR1 reads SGHAT; CDR2 reads FQDESV (reference sequence). The CDR3 spans 15 residues. CDR3 in DNA: TGTGCCAGCAGCCCCTTTCGAGCGGGAGGCGGGGAGCAGTTCTTC. Encoded protein: CASSPFRAGGGEQFF. Looking up the rest from reference TRBV11-1 and TRBJ2-1 gives the full variable domain: EAEVAQSPRYKITEKSQAVAFWCDPISGHATLYWYRQILGQGPELLVQFQDESVVDDSQLPKDRFSAERLKGVDSTLKIQPAELGDSAMYLCASSPFRAGGGEQFFGPGTRLTVL.

This chain joins TRBV7-2 and TRBJ1-1; maybe TRBD1 (6 bases). The CDR3 totals 14 residues. Germline V lookup: CDR1 SGHTA, CDR2 FQGNSA. Trimming cost V 5 bases and J 5 bases, with 15 bases left between them. This chain's CDR3 is CASSPTGRGTEAFF. The CDR3 DNA reads as TGTGCCAGCAGCCCAACAGGGCGGGGGACTGAAGCTTTCTTT.

The chain combines TRBV28 with TRBJ1-5; 8 bases map to TRBD1. Unmatched junction bases numbered 8, after V lost 5 bases and J lost 2 bases. The CDR3 has 16 amino acids. Germline V CDR1 and CDR2: MDHEN, SYDVKM. In nucleotides, the CDR3 is TGTGCCAGCAGTCCAATGACAGGGGTGGGCAATCAGCCCCAGCATTTT. The encoded protein is CASSPMTGVGNQPQHF.